The 29 T cell receptor beta chains presented below share a single source sample, sequenced in a study of cytomegalovirus exposure and HLA in healthy donors. The primer mix had 60 Vbeta and 13 Jbeta primers. The repertoire was sequenced with immunoSEQ multiplex PCR; TCRdb's copy has only in-frame clones and lacks some. The data show 150,000 to 200,000 clones, 75% to 85% seen once. The source material was PBMCs. Source of these receptors: a woman aged 50 to 60 in good health and CMV-seronegative.

The gene calls are TRBV27 and TRBJ2-3; 8 nucleotides align to TRBD2. From germline, CDR1 is MNHEY and CDR2 SMNVEV (reference sequence). This CDR3 is built from 16 residues. V lost 1 base to trimming and J lost 2 bases; unmatched junction nucleotides: 5. The CDR3 spells CASSLLASGPTDTQYF. The CDR3 region has the DNA TGTGCCAGCAGTTTATTGGCTAGCGGGCCCACAGATACGCAGTATTTT.

The chain has TRBV4-3 and TRBJ2-3, with 7 bases lining up with TRBD2. After removal of 3 bases from V and 4 bases from J, the junction contained 7 bases not matched to a gene. The CDR3 contains 15 residues. From germline, CDR1 is LGHNA and CDR2 YSLEER. This CDR3 reads CASSHAGGVADTQYF. In DNA form, the CDR3 reads TGCGCCAGCAGCCATGCTGGGGGGGTCGCAGATACGCAGTATTTT.

The chain links TRBV29-1 to TRBJ2-5, with TRBD2 identical over 7 bases. The DNA end lines up better with TRBJ2-7; the J call may be wrong. The CDR3 is made up of 13 amino acids. The germline V gene has CDR1 SQVTM and CDR2 ANQGSEA. CDR3 sequence reads: CSGKGQGGSEQYF. CDR3 coding DNA: TGCAGCGGGAAGGGGCAGGGAGGGAGCGAGCAGTACTTC.

The chain joins TRBV27 to TRBJ2-3; tentatively, D is TRBD1 (6 bases). Germline CDR1 reads MNHEY; CDR2 reads SMNVEV (reference sequence). This CDR3 is 11 amino acids long. CDR3 nucleotide sequence: TGTGCAACAAAAGGGGGAGATACGCAGTATTTT. Protein product: CATKGGDTQYF.

The chain links TRBV2 to TRBJ2-7; TRBD2 aligns across 10 bases. V shed 7 bases, J shed 2 bases, and the junction held 5 bases outside the gene matches. Germline CDR1 reads SNHLY; CDR2 reads FYNNEI. CDR3 length: 14 amino acids. The CDR3 DNA reads as TGTGCCAGCAACCCGGGACTAGCGACCTACGAGCAGTACTTC. Amino acid sequence: CASNPGLATYEQYF.

The rearrangement joins TRBV6-5 to TRBJ2-7, with 9 bases identical to TRBD1. Per germline, CDR1 MNHEY and CDR2 SVGAGI. Trimming cost V 6 bases and J 5 bases; bases outside gene matches: 11. This CDR3 comprises 15 residues. CDR3 residues: CASSQPGQGLNEQYF. CDR3 DNA sequence: TGTGCCAGCAGCCAACCGGGACAGGGACTAAACGAGCAGTACTTC.

This chain links TRBV19 with TRBJ1-1; 7 bases fit TRBD1. The V gene end was trimmed by 2 bases and the J gene end by 0 bases; junction bases not matched to a gene: 12. The CDR3 sequence is 18 residues long. Looked up from germline, CDR1 is LNHDA and CDR2 is SQIVND (reference sequence). CDR3 residues: CASSIRLWGQTMNTEAFF. CDR3 nucleotides: TGTGCCAGTAGTATAAGGCTTTGGGGACAGACCATGAACACTGAAGCTTTCTTT.

The CDR3 DNA is TGCGCCAGCAGCCAAGATGTGTGGACCAGGGTTAATGAAAAACTGTTTTTT. This translates into CASSQDVWTRVNEKLFF. The V call is TRBV4-3, the J call TRBJ1-4, with D possibly matching TRBD1 (5 bases). The V gene lost 0 bases and the J gene lost 4 bases, with 15 bases spanning the gap. Germline V gene sequence: CDR1 LGHNA, CDR2 YSLEER. CDR3 length equals 17 residues.

The chain is built from TRBV27 and TRBJ1-2, with unresolved D. From germline, CDR1 is MNHEY and CDR2 SMNVEV (reference sequence). The length of the CDR3 is 13 residues. Trimming took 2 bases from V and 2 from J, leaving 6 bases between them. CDR3 in DNA: TGTGCCAGCAGTTTACGAGGAAACTATGGCTACACCTTC. This sequence encodes CASSLRGNYGYTF.

The chain is built from TRBV4-3 and TRBJ2-2, with 12 bases identical to TRBD2. The germline V gene encodes CDR1 LGHNA and CDR2 YSLEER. Unmatched junction bases numbered 7, after V lost 0 bases and J lost 2 bases. The CDR3 consists of 19 residues. CDR3 DNA sequence: TGCGCCAGCAGCCAAGACCTTCTAGCGGGAGGGACAAACACCGGGGAGCTGTTTTTT. This gives the protein CASSQDLLAGGTNTGELFF.

The rearrangement joins TRBV23-1 to TRBJ1-2, with 7 bases fitting TRBD1. TRBV23-1 is known as an ORF, though its function is uncertain. The CDR3 is 17 residues long. With 4 bases clipped from V and 0 bases from J, the junction kept 11 bases outside the gene matches. CDR3 sequence: CASSLGTAEVPNYGYTF. The CDR3 nucleotides are TGCGCCAGCAGTCTAGGGACAGCAGAAGTCCCTAACTATGGCTACACCTTC.

This chain links TRBV2 with TRBJ2-3; perhaps TRBD2 as D (5 bases). Germline assignment: CDR1 SNHLY and CDR2 FYNNEI. Trimming removed 5 bases at V and 4 bases at J, with 16 bases between. This CDR3 has 15 amino acids. The CDR3 bases are TGTGCCAGCAGTAACACCGGGAACACGCCAGATACGCAGTATTTT. This codes for CASSNTGNTPDTQYF. Full variable domain (missing parts from reference TRBV2 and TRBJ2-3): EPEVTQTPSHQVTQMGQEVILRCVPISNHLYFYWYRQILGQKVEFLVSFYNNEISEKSEIFDDQFSVERPDGSNFTLKIRSTKLEDSAMYFCASSNTGNTPDTQYFGPGTRLTVL.

V and J are TRBV4-3 and TRBJ2-3, with 8 bases fitting TRBD2. The CDR3 has 14 amino acids. V shed 3 bases, J shed 9 bases, and the junction held 8 bases outside the gene matches. In germline, CDR1 is LGHNA, CDR2 YSLEER. The CDR3 sequence is CASSQGSGSYTQYF. The CDR3 region has the DNA TGCGCCAGCAGCCAGGGGAGCGGGAGTTACACGCAGTATTTT.

The chain is built from TRBV10-3 and TRBJ2-1; 10 positions agree with TRBD1. Germline values: CDR1 ENHRY, CDR2 SYGVKD. The CDR3 totals 15 residues. The trim removed 6 bases at V and 6 bases at J, leaving 8 bases unmatched. DNA of the CDR3: TGTGCCATCAGCAGAGGGGGACAGGGGACCAATGAGCAGTTCTTC. This sequence encodes CAISRGGQGTNEQFF.

The J gene is TRBJ2-7, the V gene TRBV6-6; TRBD2 aligns across 8 bases. Germline CDR1 is MNHNY and CDR2 is SVGAGI (reference sequence). This CDR3 is built from 14 residues. J was trimmed by 2 bases and V by 7 bases; bases with no gene match: 7. The chain's CDR3 is CASTGSSGAYEQYF. In DNA form, the CDR3 reads TGTGCCAGCACCGGGAGTAGCGGGGCCTACGAGCAGTACTTC.

J is TRBJ2-5 and V is TRBV19; D perhaps matches TRBD2 (6 bases). The CDR3 has 13 amino acids. In germline, CDR1 is LNHDA, CDR2 SQIVND (reference sequence). V shed 7 bases and J shed 5 bases, with 14 bases lying between them. The CDR3: CASTSRGGETQYF. The CDR3 region has the DNA TGTGCCAGTACCTCGAGGGGAGGCGAGACCCAGTACTTC.

The V call is TRBV19, the J call TRBJ1-4; D remains ambiguous. Germline CDR1 and CDR2: LNHDA and SQIVND (reference sequence). The germline V and J ends were trimmed by 3 bases and 0 bases, with 11 bases remaining between them. The CDR3 loop spans 16 amino acids. CDR3 region: CASSIGLLPTNEKLFF. CDR3 in DNA: TGTGCCAGTAGTATCGGACTTCTTCCAACTAATGAAAAACTGTTTTTT.

The CDR3 here is CASRLSGGSEKLFF. The DNA for the CDR3 is TGTGCCAGCAGGCTCTCAGGGGGAAGTGAAAAACTGTTTTTT. The chain uses TRBV6-5 and TRBJ1-4, with 7 positions matching TRBD1. From germline, CDR1 is MNHEY and CDR2 SVGAGI. With V trimmed by 6 bases and J by 7 bases, 8 bases remained unmatched. The CDR3 totals 14 residues.

Here the CDR3 DNA reads TGTGCCAGCAGCGTAGGATCAGTTCGCTCTGGAAACACCATATATTTT. It yields the protein CASSVGSVRSGNTIYF. V and J are TRBV9 and TRBJ1-3; no reliable D call. The CDR3 contains 16 residues. Trimming pared 0 bases from V and 0 bases from J, leaving 10 bases between. CDR1 and CDR2 from the germline V gene are SGDLS and YYNGEE.

This clone appeared a few times. The V call is TRBV28, the J call TRBJ1-6, with 10 bases that match TRBD1. The CDR3 is made up of 14 amino acids. V shed 10 bases, J shed 6 bases, and the junction held 6 bases outside the gene matches. The germline gives CDR1 MDHEN, CDR2 SYDVKM. Written as DNA, the CDR3 is TGTGCCACCCTGACAGGGGGCTCTAATTCACCCCTCCACTTT. Translating it yields CATLTGGSNSPLHF.

The CDR3 spells CASSYTGAADTQYF. As DNA, the CDR3 is TGTGCCAGCAGTTATACAGGGGCCGCAGATACGCAGTATTTT. The chain couples TRBV6-6 to TRBJ2-3; 7 nucleotides line up with TRBD1. Looked up from germline, CDR1 is MNHNY and CDR2 is SVGAGI (reference sequence). The junction had 4 bases not matched to a gene; V was cut back by 3 bases and J by 4 bases. The CDR3 spans 14 residues.

This chain joins TRBV6-1 and TRBJ1-2; 9 bases line up with TRBD1. Germline V CDR1 and CDR2: MNHNS, SASEGT. Trimming removed 10 bases from V and 5 bases from J; junction bases left unmatched: 14. This CDR3 has 15 residues. In DNA form, the CDR3 reads TGTGCCACCTCAAAAGGGGGACAGGGTCCGTATGGCTACACCTTC. Amino acids: CATSKGGQGPYGYTF.

The chain carries TRBV19 and TRBJ2-3; 12 bases agree with TRBD2. CDR1 LNHDA and CDR2 SQIVND come from the germline V gene (reference sequence). V shed 6 bases and J 2 bases; nucleotides not matched to a gene: 6. CDR3 length: 16 residues. The CDR3 protein is CASRSGLAGSTDTQYF. CDR3 DNA: TGTGCCAGTAGGTCCGGACTAGCGGGATCCACAGATACGCAGTATTTT.

This chain uses TRBV25-1 with TRBJ2-1; D is perhaps TRBD1 (6 bases). Trimming pared 4 bases from V and 6 bases from J, leaving 10 bases between. This CDR3 contains 13 residues. Germline-derived CDR1 and CDR2 are MGHDK and SYGVNS. In DNA, the CDR3 is TGTGCCAGCAGTGTGGGGGCGCGCAATGAGCAGTTCTTC. Amino acids: CASSVGARNEQFF.

The genes are TRBV6-5 and TRBJ1-1; D remains unclear. This CDR3 contains 12 residues. The germline V gene encodes CDR1 MNHEY and CDR2 SVGAGI. The V end was cut by 8 bases, the J end by 6 bases, with 13 bases between. CDR3 in DNA: TGTGCCAGCGTACCCACCTACCCTGAAGCTTTCTTT. Encoded protein: CASVPTYPEAFF.

The chain carries TRBV7-8 and TRBJ1-1; 10 nucleotides line up with TRBD1. With V trimmed by 5 bases and J by 0 bases, 9 bases remained unmatched. Germline V gene sequence: CDR1 SGHVS, CDR2 FQNEAQ. CDR3 length: 17 amino acids. The CDR3 nucleotides read TGTGCCAGCAGCCCCGACAGGGGGCTGAGCCTGAACACTGAAGCTTTCTTT. It is translated as CASSPDRGLSLNTEAFF.

This rearrangement joins TRBV4-3 to TRBJ2-7; 8 bases match TRBD2. V lost 8 bases and J lost 6; bases outside the gene matches: 9. The CDR3 is 13 residues long. Germline CDR1 LGHNA, CDR2 YSLEER. The CDR3 DNA reads TGCGCCAGCCGGGAGGGCCTCTTTGGCGAGCAGTACTTC. Its translation is CASREGLFGEQYF.

The V call is TRBV27, the J call TRBJ2-6, with D possibly being TRBD1 (5 bases). Germline loops: CDR1 MNHEY, CDR2 SMNVEV (reference sequence). The CDR3 runs 18 residues. V was clipped by 0 bases and J by 0 bases, with 12 bases between them. The CDR3 DNA follows: TGTGCCAGCAGTTTATCGGGGCCAGCTTCCTCTGGGGCCAACGTCCTGACTTTC. As protein: CASSLSGPASSGANVLTF.

The chain employs TRBV10-1 and TRBJ2-1; 7 bases map to TRBD2. Losses at the gene ends were 5 bases for V and 3 bases for J; bases not matched to a gene: 7. CDR1 is WNHNN, CDR2 SYGVQD, per germline (reference sequence). The CDR3 has 15 residues. The CDR3 DNA reads TGCGCCAGCAGTAGGAGCGGGGCAGACTACAATGAGCAGTTCTTC. As protein: CASSRSGADYNEQFF.